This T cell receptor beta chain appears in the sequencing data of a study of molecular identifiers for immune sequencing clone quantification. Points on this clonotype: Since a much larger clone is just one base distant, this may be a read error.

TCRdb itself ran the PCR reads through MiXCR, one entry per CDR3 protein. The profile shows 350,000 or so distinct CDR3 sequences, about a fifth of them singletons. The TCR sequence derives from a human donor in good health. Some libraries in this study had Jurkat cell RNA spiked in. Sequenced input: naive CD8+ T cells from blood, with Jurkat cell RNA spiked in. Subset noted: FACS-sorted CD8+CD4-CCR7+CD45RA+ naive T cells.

For the CDR3, the DNA is TGTGCCAGCGGCCCGACGACAGGATACAATGAGCAGTTCTTC. Residues: CASGPTTGYNEQFF. The V gene is TRBV7-3, the J gene TRBJ2-1, with D possibly matching TRBD1 (6 bases). The CDR3 has 14 amino acids. Looked up from germline, CDR1 is SGHTA and CDR2 is FQGTGA. V dropped 8 bases and J dropped 4 bases, with 15 bases sitting between them.